The rows below give T cell receptor beta chains drawn from one sample of a study of blood T cell repertoires in COVID-19. Sequenced by immunoSEQ multiplex PCR; TCRdb stores in-frame clones only, minus some. This sample has roughly 100,000 clones; roughly 92% occur once, and the top ten carry 1.5% to 2.5%. The source material was peripheral blood. These receptors were taken from a woman aged 45 to 65 with COVID-19, enrolled during active disease. The CDR3 runs from the conserved cysteine through the conserved F or W. The D gene is left open where the match is weak. Clone size is shown for a subset of rows, as once, few, many or a class of expanded clone.

d_call clone_size j_call v_call cdr3_aa cdr3_nt
TRBD1 - TRBJ2-5 TRBV2 CASTYRQGAGETQYF TGTGCCAGCACCTACCGACAGGGGGCAGGGGAGACCCAGTACTTC
- - TRBJ2-1 TRBV6-1 CASSEALGGRNEQFF TGTGCCAGCAGTGAAGCGCTTGGGGGGAGAAATGAGCAGTTCTTC
- - TRBJ1-6 TRBV9 CASSARGDSNSPLHF TGTGCCAGCAGCGCACGGGGGGATAGTAATTCACCCCTCCACTTT
- - TRBJ1-1 TRBV6-2/TRBV6-3 CASSLRGGTEAFF TGTGCCAGCAGTCTGAGGGGGGGCACTGAAGCTTTCTTT
TRBD1 - TRBJ1-2 TRBV9 CASSVDRGHWGYTF TGTGCCAGCAGCGTAGACAGGGGGCACTGGGGCTACACCTTC
TRBD1 - TRBJ1-2 TRBV6-1 CASGGQGNGYTF TGTGCCAGCGGGGGACAGGGAAATGGCTACACCTTC
TRBD1 once TRBJ1-4 TRBV25-1 CASSDPGQVDEKLFF TGTGCCAGCAGTGACCCGGGACAGGTGGATGAAAAACTGTTTTTT
TRBD1 once TRBJ2-1 TRBV11-3 CASSTGTAFYNEQFF TGTGCCAGCAGCACCGGGACAGCCTTTTACAATGAGCAGTTCTTC
- - TRBJ2-4 TRBV11-3 CASSLDLENIQYF TGTGCCAGCAGCTTAGATCTCGAAAACATTCAGTACTTC
- - TRBJ1-5 TRBV19 CATYGQRNQPQHF TGTGCCACTTACGGACAACGCAATCAGCCCCAGCATTTT
- - TRBJ2-1 TRBV5-1 CASSFFKGRLNEQFF TGCGCCAGCAGCTTTTTTAAGGGGCGATTAAATGAGCAGTTCTTC
- - TRBJ2-2 TRBV6-5 CASHPPFTGELFF TGTGCCAGCCACCCCCCCTTCACAGGGGAGCTGTTTTTT
TRBD1 - TRBJ1-1 TRBV10-1 CASSESRFAGGYTEAFF TGCGCCAGCAGTGAGTCGAGATTCGCAGGGGGATACACTGAAGCTTTCTTT
- - TRBJ1-2 TRBV7-9 CASSLGGDYGYTF TGTGCCAGCAGCTTGGGGGGAGACTATGGCTACACCTTC
- - TRBJ1-5 TRBV30 CAWSARRGAQPQHF TGTGCCTGGAGCGCCCGGCGGGGCGCTCAGCCCCAGCATTTT
- - TRBJ1-2 TRBV28 CASSRDISYGYTF TGTGCCAGCAGTAGGGACATCTCCTATGGCTACACCTTC
- few TRBJ2-7 TRBV5-1 CASYGGERQYF TGCGCCAGCTACGGCGGGGAGAGGCAGTACTTC
- - TRBJ1-1 TRBV28 CASNTQGLNTEAFF TGTGCCAGCAATACTCAGGGGCTGAACACTGAAGCTTTCTTT
TRBD1 - TRBJ2-1 TRBV12-5 CASGLVQGQGYNEQFF TGTGCTAGTGGTTTGGTACAGGGACAGGGGTACAATGAGCAGTTCTTC
- - TRBJ1-5 TRBV7-8 CASSLEGIFNQPQHF TGTGCCAGCAGCCTGGAGGGGATTTTCAATCAGCCCCAGCATTTT
TRBD2 - TRBJ2-7 TRBV10-3 CAISEFGGGQAPGQYF TGTGCCATCAGTGAGTTCGGGGGAGGGCAGGCGCCTGGGCAGTACTTC
- - TRBJ1-5 TRBV19 CASSIDRGNQPQHF TGTGCCAGTAGTATAGATCGGGGGAACCAGCCCCAGCATTTT
- - TRBJ2-6 TRBV6-5 CASGYGPGGANVLTF TGTGCCAGCGGGTATGGGCCTGGAGGGGCCAACGTCCTGACTTTC
- - TRBJ1-1 TRBV19 CASSWGLIGVGTEAFF TGTGCCAGTAGTTGGGGTTTGATAGGGGTCGGCACTGAAGCTTTCTTT